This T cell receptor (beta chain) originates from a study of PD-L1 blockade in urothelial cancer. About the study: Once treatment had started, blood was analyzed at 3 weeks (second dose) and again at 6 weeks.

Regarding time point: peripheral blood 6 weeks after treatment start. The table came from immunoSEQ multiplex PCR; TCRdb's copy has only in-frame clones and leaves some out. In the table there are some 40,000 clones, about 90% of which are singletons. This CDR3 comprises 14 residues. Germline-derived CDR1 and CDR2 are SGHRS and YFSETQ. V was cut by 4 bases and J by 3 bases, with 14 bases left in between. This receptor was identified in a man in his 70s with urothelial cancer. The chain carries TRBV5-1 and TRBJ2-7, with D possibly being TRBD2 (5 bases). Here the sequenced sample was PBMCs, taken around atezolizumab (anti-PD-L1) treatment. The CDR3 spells CASSGSGKNYEQYF. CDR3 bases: TGCGCCAGCAGCGGATCGGGGAAGAACTACGAGCAGTACTTC. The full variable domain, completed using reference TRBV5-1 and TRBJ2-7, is KAGVTQTPRYLIKTRGQQVTLSCSPISGHRSVSWYQQTPGQGLQFLFEYFSETQRNKGNFPGRFSGRQFSNSRSEMNVSTLELGDSALYLCASSGSGKNYEQYFGPGTRLTVT.